Listed here are 2 T cell receptor beta chains from one sample, sequenced in a study of early T cells in non-severe SARS-CoV-2 infection (dated by TCRdb to the early 2020s). Libraries were prepared through 5' RACE. Sequencer: NextSeq 500. In TCRdb, the public reads were trimmed at Q25 with fastp and aligned with MiXCR, with productive beta chains retained. Rows are unified per CDR3 protein, each entry keeping the most common DNA and genes. This sample comprises more than 95,000 distinct CDR3 sequences, 16% of them detected only once. In total, the top ten clones hold roughly 1.3% of the sample. Sequenced sample: whole blood. The source of these receptors is an adult who was a healthcare worker with PCR-confirmed SARS-CoV-2 infection or an uninfected control (not recorded which).

This clonotype has only a few counts. V gene TRBV7-9 combines with J gene TRBJ1-2; perhaps TRBD1 as D (6 bases). The V gene's germline CDR1 is SEHNR and CDR2 FQNEAQ (reference sequence). The CDR3 extends over 18 amino acids. V was cut by 5 bases and J by 0 bases, with 22 bases left in between. The CDR3, as DNA: TGTGCCAGCAGCCCGGATGACAGGCCCTCTCGTACTAACTATGGCTACACCTTC. It yields the protein CASSPDDRPSRTNYGYTF.

This rearrangement joins TRBV7-2 to TRBJ2-3; D not certain. V was pared by 4 bases and J by 6 bases, with 11 bases between. This CDR3 has 13 residues. Per germline, CDR1 SGHTA and CDR2 FQGNSA. The CDR3 coding sequence is TGTGCCAGCAGCTGGACGCCGACGGATACGCAGTATTTT. Protein sequence: CASSWTPTDTQYF.